This T cell receptor beta chain was recorded in a study of T cells after yellow fever vaccination. Study summary: SMART-Seq v4 Ultra Low Input prepared the low-cell-number fractions. Broader study findings: Post-booster reappearance was seen for most primary-vaccination clones (96% CD4, about 88% CD8). The appearance of a small share of clonotypes in both CD4 and CD8 compartments was observed.

Production of TCR cDNA was by 5'RACE template switching, which also added a universal primer site and UMIs. TCRdb used MiXCR to reprocess the 5' RACE reads, holding one entry per CDR3 protein. Among about 130,000 distinct CDR3 sequences listed, 6.6% were seen once. V was trimmed by 1 base and J by 5 bases, leaving 11 bases between them. The germline CDR1 and CDR2 sequences are SGHTA and FQGNSA. CDR3 size: 15 residues. In its sample, this clonotype was seen many times. Its target is unknown. The V and J genes are TRBV7-2 and TRBJ2-2, with D perhaps matching TRBD2 (5 bases). Source: CD4+ T cells sorted from PBMCs, taken 10 days after the yellow fever booster vaccination. The origin of this receptor is a man aged 30-40 years who received the YFV17D yellow fever vaccine. The CDR3 sequence: CASSLVTSSTGELFF. DNA for the CDR3: TGTGCCAGCAGCTTAGTAACTAGTAGTACCGGGGAGCTGTTTTTT.